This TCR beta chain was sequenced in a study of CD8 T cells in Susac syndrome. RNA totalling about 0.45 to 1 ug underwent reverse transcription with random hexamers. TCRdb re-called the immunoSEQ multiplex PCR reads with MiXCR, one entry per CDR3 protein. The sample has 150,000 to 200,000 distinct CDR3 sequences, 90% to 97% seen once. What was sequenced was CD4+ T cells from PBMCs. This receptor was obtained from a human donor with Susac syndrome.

The CDR3 DNA reads as TGCGCCAGCAGAGCAACAGGGGCGGAGACCCAGTACTTC. Protein: CASRATGAETQYF. The chain uses TRBV5-1 and TRBJ2-5; 7 nucleotides agree with TRBD1. The J segment lost 5 bases and the V segment lost 5 bases, leaving 6 bases of the junction unmatched. Germline V lookup: CDR1 SGHRS, CDR2 YFSETQ. The CDR3 sequence is 13 residues long.